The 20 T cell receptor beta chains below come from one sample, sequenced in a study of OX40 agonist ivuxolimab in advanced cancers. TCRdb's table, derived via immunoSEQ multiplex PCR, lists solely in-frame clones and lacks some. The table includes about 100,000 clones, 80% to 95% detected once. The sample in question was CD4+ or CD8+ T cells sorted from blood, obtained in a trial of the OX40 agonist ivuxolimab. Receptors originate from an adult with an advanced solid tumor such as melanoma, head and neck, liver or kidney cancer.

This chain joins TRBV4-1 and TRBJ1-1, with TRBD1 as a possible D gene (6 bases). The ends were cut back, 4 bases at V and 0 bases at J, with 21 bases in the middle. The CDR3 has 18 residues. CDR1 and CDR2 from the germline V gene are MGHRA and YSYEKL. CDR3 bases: TGCGCCAGCAGCCCACCGAGGGGGGAGATGAAAATGAACACTGAAGCTTTCTTT. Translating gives CASSPPRGEMKMNTEAFF.

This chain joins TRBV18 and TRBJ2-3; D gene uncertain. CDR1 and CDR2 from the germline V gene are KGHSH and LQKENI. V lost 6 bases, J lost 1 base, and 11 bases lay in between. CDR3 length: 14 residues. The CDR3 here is CASSLFGGTDTQYF. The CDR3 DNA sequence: TGTGCCAGCTCCCTGTTTGGGGGCACAGATACGCAGTATTTT.

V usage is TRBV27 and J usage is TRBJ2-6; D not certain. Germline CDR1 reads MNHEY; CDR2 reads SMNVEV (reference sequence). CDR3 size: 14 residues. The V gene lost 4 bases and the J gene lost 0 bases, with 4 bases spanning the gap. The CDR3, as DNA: TGTGCCAGCAGTTCATACTCTGGGGCCAACGTCCTGACTTTC. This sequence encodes CASSSYSGANVLTF.

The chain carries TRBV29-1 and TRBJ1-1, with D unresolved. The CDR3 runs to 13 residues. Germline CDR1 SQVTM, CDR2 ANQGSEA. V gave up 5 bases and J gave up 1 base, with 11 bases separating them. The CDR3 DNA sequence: TGCAGCGTTCGGGATAACCGGAACACTGAAGCTTTCTTT. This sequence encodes CSVRDNRNTEAFF. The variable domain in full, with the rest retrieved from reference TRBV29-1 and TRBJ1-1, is SAVISQKPSRDICQRGTSLTIQCQVDSQVTMMFWYRQQPGQSLTLIATANQGSEATYESGFVIDKFPISRPNLTFSTLTVSNMSPEDSSIYLCSVRDNRNTEAFFGQGTRLTVV.

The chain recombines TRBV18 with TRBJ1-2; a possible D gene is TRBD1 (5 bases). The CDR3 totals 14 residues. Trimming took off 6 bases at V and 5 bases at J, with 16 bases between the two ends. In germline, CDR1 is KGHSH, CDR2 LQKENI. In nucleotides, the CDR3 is TGTGCCAGCTCCCGTACAGGAGGAGGTTATGGCTACACCTTC. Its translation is CASSRTGGGYGYTF.

The CDR3 region is CASSSMTSGHTGELFF. As DNA, the CDR3 is TGTGCCAGCAGTTCCATGACTAGCGGGCACACCGGGGAGCTGTTTTTT. The chain links TRBV28 to TRBJ2-2, with 10 bases lining up with TRBD2. This CDR3 comprises 16 residues. The V and J ends lost 4 bases and 3 bases, in that order; junction bases with no gene match: 5. From germline, CDR1 is MDHEN and CDR2 SYDVKM.

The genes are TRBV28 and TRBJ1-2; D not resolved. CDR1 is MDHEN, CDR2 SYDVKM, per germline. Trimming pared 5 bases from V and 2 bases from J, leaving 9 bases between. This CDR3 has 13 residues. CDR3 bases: TGTGCCAGCAGTAGGCAGCCAAACTATGGCTACACCTTC. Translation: CASSRQPNYGYTF.

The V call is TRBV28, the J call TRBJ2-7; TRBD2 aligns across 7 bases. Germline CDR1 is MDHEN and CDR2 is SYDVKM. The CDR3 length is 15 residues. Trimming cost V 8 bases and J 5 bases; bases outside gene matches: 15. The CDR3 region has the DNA TGTGCCAGCGGGGTCGGGGTTGCGGGAGCTCACGAGCAGTACTTC. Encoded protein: CASGVGVAGAHEQYF.

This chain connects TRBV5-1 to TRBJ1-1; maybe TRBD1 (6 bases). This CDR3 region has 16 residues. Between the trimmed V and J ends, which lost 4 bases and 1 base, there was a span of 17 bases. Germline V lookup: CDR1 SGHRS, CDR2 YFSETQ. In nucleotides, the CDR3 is TGCGCCAGCAGCCCCCTGGGGGGGCTAACGAACACTGAAGCTTTCTTT. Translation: CASSPLGGLTNTEAFF. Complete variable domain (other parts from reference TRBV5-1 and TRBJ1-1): KAGVTQTPRYLIKTRGQQVTLSCSPISGHRSVSWYQQTPGQGLQFLFEYFSETQRNKGNFPGRFSGRQFSNSRSEMNVSTLELGDSALYLCASSPLGGLTNTEAFFGQGTRLTVV.

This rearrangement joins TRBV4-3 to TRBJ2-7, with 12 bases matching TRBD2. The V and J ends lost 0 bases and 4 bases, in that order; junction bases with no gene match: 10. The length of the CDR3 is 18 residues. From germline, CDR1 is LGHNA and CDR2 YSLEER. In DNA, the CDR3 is TGCGCCAGCAGCCAAGAAAGGAGACTAGCGGGGGCCTATTACGAGCAGTACTTC. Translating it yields CASSQERRLAGAYYEQYF.

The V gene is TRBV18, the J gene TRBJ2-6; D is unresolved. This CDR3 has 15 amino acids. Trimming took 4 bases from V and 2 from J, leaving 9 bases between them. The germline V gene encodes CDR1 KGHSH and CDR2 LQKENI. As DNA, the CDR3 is TGTGCCAGCTCACGGGGATTCGCTGGGGCCAACGTCCTGACTTTC. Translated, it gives CASSRGFAGANVLTF.

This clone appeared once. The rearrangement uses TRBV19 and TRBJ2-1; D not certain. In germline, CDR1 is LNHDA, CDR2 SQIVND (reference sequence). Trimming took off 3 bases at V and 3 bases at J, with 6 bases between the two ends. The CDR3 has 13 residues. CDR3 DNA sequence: TGTGCCAGTAGTATGGGCGTCTACAATGAGCAGTTCTTC. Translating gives CASSMGVYNEQFF.

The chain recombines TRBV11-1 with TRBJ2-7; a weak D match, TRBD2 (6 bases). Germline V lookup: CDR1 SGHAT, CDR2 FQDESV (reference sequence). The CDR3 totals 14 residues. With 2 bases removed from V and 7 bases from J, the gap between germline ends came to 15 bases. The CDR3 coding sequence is TGTGCCAGCAGCTTATGGGGTTCGGGAGAGGAGCAGTACTTC. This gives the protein CASSLWGSGEEQYF.

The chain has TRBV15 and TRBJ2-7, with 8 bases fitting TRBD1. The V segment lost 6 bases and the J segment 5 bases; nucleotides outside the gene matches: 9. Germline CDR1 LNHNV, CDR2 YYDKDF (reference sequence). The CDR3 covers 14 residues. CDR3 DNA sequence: TGTGCCACCAGGGTCGGGGACAGGTCGCACGAGCAGTACTTC. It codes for CATRVGDRSHEQYF.

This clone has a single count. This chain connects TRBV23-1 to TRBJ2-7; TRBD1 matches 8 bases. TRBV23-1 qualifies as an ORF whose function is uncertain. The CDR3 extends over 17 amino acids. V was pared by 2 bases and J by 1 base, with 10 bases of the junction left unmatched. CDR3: CASSQGWDRTRSYEQYF. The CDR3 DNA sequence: TGCGCCAGCAGTCAAGGGTGGGACAGGACCCGTTCCTACGAGCAGTACTTC.

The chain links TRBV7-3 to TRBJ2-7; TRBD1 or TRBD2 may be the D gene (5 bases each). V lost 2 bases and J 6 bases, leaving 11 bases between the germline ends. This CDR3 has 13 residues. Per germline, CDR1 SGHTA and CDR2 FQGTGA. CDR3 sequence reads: CASSLYGGGEQYF. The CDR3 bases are TGTGCCAGCAGCTTATATGGGGGTGGCGAGCAGTACTTC.

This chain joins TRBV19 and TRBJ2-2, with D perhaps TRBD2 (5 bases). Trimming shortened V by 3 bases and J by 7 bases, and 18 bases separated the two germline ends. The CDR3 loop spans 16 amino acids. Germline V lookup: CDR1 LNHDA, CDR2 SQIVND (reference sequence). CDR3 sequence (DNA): TGTGCCAGTAGTATCATGTGGGAGTTGAACGGCGGGGAGCTGTTTTTT. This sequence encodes CASSIMWELNGGELFF.

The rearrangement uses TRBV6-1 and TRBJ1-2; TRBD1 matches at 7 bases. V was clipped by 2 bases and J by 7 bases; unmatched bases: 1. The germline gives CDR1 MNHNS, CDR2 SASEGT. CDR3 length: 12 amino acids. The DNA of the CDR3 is TGTGCCAGCAGTGAAAACAGGGGTGGCTACACCTTC. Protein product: CASSENRGGYTF.

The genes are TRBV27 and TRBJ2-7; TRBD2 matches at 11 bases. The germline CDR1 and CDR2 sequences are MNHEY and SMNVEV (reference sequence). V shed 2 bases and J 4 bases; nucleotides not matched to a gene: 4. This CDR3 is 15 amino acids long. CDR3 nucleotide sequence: TGTGCCAGCAGTTTAGAGGCTAGCGGGAGGTACGAGCAGTACTTC. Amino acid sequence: CASSLEASGRYEQYF.

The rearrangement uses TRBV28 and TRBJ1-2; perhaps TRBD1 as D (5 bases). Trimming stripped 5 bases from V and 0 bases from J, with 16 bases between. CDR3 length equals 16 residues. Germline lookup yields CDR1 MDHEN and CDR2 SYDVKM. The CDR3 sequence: CASSLGHRSANYGYTF. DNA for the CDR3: TGTGCCAGCAGTCTAGGACACCGTAGTGCTAACTATGGCTACACCTTC.